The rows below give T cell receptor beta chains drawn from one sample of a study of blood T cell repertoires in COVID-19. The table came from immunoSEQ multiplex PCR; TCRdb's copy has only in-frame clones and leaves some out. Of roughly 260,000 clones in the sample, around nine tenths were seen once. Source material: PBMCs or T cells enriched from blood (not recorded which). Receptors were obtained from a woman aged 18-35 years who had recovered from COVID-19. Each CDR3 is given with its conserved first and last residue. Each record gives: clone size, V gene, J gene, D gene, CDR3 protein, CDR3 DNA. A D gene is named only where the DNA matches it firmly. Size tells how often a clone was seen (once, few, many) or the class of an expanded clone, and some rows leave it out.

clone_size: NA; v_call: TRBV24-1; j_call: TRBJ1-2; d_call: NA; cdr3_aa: CATSDRRQPWHGYTF; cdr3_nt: TGTGCCACCAGTGACCGGCGACAGCCTTGGCATGGCTACACCTTC
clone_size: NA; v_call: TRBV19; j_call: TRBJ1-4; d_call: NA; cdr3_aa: CASSGRGRATNEKLFF; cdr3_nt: TGTGCCAGTAGTGGTAGGGGGAGAGCAACTAATGAAAAACTGTTTTTT
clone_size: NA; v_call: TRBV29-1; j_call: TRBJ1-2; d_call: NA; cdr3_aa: CSVESWVGDTLETGYGYTF; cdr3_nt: TGCAGCGTTGAAAGTTGGGTGGGGGACACTCTTGAAACCGGCTATGGCTACACCTTC
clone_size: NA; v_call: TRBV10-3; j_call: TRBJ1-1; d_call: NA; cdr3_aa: CAIRPGQMNTEAFF; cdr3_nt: TGTGCCATCAGACCAGGACAGATGAACACTGAAGCTTTCTTT
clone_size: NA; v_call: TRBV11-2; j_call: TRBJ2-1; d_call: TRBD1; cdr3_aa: CASSLTGDGTAYNEQFF; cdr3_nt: TGTGCCAGCAGCCTCACCGGCGATGGGACAGCCTACAATGAGCAGTTCTTC
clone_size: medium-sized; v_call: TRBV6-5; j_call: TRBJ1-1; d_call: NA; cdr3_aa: CASKIQDRTNTEAFF; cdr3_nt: TGTGCCAGCAAGATTCAAGACAGGACGAACACTGAAGCTTTCTTT
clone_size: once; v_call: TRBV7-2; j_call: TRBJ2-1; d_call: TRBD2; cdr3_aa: CASSPRTSGRTYNEQFF; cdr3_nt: TGTGCCAGCAGCCCCAGGACTAGCGGGAGGACCTACAATGAGCAGTTCTTC
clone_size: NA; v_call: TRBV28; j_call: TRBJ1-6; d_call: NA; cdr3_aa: CAVQGEVNSPLHF; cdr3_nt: TGTGCCGTACAGGGTGAGGTTAATTCACCCCTCCACTTT
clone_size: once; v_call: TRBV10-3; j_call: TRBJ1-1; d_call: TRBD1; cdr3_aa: CATKYRGTNTEAFF; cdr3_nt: TGTGCCACGAAATACAGGGGGACGAACACTGAAGCTTTCTTT
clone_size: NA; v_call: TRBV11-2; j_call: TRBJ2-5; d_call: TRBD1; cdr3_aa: CASRTGVGETQYF; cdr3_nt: TGTGCCAGCAGGACAGGGGTGGGCGAGACCCAGTACTTC
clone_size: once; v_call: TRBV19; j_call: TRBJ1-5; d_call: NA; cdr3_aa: CASSMGGTQPQHF; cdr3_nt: TGTGCCAGTAGTATGGGGGGAACTCAGCCCCAGCATTTT
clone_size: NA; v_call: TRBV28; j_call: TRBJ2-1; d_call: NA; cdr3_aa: CASSWDSQNEQFF; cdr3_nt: TGTGCCAGCTCTTGGGACTCCCAAAATGAGCAGTTCTTC
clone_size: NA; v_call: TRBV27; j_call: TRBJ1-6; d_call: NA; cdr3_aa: CASRPRGEPYNSPLHF; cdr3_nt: TGTGCCAGCAGACCCCGGGGGGAACCCTATAATTCACCCCTCCACTTT
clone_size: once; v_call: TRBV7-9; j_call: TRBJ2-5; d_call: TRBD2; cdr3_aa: CASSLERLAGGTQYF; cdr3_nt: TGTGCCAGCAGCTTAGAGAGACTAGCGGGGGGGACCCAGTACTTC
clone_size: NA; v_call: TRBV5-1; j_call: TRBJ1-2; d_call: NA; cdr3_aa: CASSWTDPGGYTF; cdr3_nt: TGCGCCAGCAGCTGGACAGACCCGGGGGGCTACACCTTC
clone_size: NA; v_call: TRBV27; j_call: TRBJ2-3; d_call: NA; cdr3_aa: CASSLPGDTQYF; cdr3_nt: TGTGCCAGCAGTCTCCCAGGGGATACGCAGTATTTT
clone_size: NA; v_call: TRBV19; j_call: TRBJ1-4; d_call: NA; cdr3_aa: CASSPRDSSNEKLFF; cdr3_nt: TGTGCCAGTAGCCCCCGGGACTCTTCTAATGAAAAACTGTTTTTT
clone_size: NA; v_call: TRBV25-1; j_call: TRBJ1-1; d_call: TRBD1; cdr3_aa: CASRGTGGTEAFF; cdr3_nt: TGTGCCAGCAGAGGTACAGGGGGCACTGAAGCTTTCTTT
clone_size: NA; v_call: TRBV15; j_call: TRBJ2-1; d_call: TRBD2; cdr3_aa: CATSRRLAGGNEQFF; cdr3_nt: TGTGCCACCAGCAGAAGGCTAGCGGGAGGGAATGAGCAGTTCTTC
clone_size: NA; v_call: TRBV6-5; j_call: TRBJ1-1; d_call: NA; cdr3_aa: CASRHRVDTEAFF; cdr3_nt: TGTGCCAGCAGGCACAGGGTTGACACTGAAGCTTTCTTT
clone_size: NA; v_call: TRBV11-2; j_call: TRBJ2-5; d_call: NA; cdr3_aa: CASSRMSGHQETQYF; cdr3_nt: TGTGCCAGCAGCCGTATGAGCGGACACCAAGAGACCCAGTACTTC
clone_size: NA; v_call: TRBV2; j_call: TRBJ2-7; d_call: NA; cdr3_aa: CASSKGQFPYEQYF; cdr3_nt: TGTGCCAGCAGTAAAGGACAGTTCCCCTACGAGCAGTACTTC
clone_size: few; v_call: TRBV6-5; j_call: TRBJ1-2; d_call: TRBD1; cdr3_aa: CASATTGYGYTF; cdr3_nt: TGTGCCAGCGCTACGACAGGGTATGGCTACACCTTC
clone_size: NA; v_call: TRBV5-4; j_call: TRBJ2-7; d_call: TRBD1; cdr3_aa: CASSWRGTGEPYEQYF; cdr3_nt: TGTGCCAGCAGCTGGCGCGGGACAGGCGAACCCTACGAGCAGTACTTC
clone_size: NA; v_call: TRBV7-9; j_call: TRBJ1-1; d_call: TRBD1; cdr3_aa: CASSRWDRLNTEAFF; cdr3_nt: TGTGCCAGCAGCCGGTGGGACAGGCTGAACACTGAAGCTTTCTTT
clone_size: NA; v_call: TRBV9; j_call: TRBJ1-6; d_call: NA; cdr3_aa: CASSVGQEGSPLHF; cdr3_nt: TGTGCCAGCAGCGTAGGACAGGAAGGTTCACCCCTCCACTTT
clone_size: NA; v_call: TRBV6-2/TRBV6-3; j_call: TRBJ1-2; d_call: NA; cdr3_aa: CASSYSPGSGYGYTF; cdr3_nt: TGTGCCAGCAGTTACTCGCCGGGGTCGGGCTATGGCTACACCTTC
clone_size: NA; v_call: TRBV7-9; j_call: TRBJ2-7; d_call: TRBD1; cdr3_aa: CASTYVGQGGYEQYF; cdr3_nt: TGTGCCAGCACCTACGTGGGACAGGGTGGCTACGAGCAGTACTTC
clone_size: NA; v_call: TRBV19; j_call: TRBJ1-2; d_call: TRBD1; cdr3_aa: CASSSGQGLGYTF; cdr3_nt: TGTGCCAGTAGTAGTGGACAGGGGCTAGGCTACACCTTC
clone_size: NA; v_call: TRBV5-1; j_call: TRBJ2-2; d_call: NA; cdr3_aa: CASSVVTGTGELFF; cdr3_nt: TGCGCCAGCAGCGTCGTGACAGGCACCGGGGAGCTGTTTTTT
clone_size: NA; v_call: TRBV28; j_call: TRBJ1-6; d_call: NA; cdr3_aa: CASSEAGGAHNSPLHF; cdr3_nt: TGTGCCAGCAGTGAGGCTGGAGGGGCCCATAATTCACCCCTCCACTTT
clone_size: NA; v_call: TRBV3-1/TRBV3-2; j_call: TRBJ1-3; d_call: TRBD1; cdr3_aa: CASSRSRQGGNTIYF; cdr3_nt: TGTGCCAGCAGCCGTTCAAGACAGGGTGGAAACACCATATATTTT
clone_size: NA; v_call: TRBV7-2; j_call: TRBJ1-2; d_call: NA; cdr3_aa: CASNPGGSANYGYTF; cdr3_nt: TGTGCCAGCAACCCTGGAGGTTCGGCTAACTATGGCTACACCTTC
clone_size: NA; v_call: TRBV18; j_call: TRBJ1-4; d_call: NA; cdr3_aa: CASSPTRVSSNEKLFF; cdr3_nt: TGTGCCAGCTCTCCTACCCGTGTGAGTTCTAATGAAAAACTGTTTTTT
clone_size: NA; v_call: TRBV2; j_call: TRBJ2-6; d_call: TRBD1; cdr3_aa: CASTPGQGSGANVLTF; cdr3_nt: TGTGCCAGCACTCCGGGACAGGGTTCTGGGGCCAACGTCCTGACTTTC
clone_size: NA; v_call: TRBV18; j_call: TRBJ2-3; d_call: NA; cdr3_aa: CASSPPVTGVDTQYF; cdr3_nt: TGTGCCAGCTCACCACCGGTCACGGGGGTAGATACGCAGTATTTT
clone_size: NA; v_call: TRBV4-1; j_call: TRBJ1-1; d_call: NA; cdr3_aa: CASSRRGFMNTEAFF; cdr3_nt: TGCGCCAGCAGCCGGAGGGGTTTTATGAACACTGAAGCTTTCTTT
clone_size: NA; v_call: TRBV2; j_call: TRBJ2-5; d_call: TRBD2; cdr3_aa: CASRELAGEETQYF; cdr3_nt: TGTGCCAGCAGGGAACTAGCGGGGGAAGAGACCCAGTACTTC
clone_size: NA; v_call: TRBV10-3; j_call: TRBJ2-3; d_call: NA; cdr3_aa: CAISESIPVYTQYF; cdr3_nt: TGTGCCATCAGTGAGTCGATTCCAGTATATACGCAGTATTTT
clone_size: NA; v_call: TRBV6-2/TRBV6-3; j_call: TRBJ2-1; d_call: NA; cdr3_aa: CASSYTGGPSYNEQFF; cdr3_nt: TGTGCCAGCAGTTACACGGGGGGCCCTTCTTACAATGAGCAGTTCTTC
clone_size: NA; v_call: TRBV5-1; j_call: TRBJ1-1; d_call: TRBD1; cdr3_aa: CASSSNRGSNTEAFF; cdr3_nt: TGCGCCAGCAGCTCAAACAGGGGATCCAACACTGAAGCTTTCTTT
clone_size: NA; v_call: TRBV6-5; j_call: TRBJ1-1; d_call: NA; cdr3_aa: CASRRLRDTEAFF; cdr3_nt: TGTGCCAGCAGACGACTCCGGGACACTGAAGCTTTCTTT
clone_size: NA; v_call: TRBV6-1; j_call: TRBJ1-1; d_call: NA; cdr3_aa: CASSESGGQWTEAFF; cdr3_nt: TGTGCCAGCAGTGAATCCGGGGGGCAGTGGACTGAAGCTTTCTTT
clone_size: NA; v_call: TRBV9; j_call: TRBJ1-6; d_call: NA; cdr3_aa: CASSVGSGSSESLHF; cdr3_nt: TGTGCCAGCAGCGTAGGCTCAGGGTCATCGGAGTCCCTCCACTTT
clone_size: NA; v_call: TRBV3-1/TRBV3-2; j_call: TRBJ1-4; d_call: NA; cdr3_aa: CASSQADGLTTNEKLFF; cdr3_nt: TGTGCCAGCAGCCAAGCGGACGGACTTACAACTAATGAAAAACTGTTTTTT
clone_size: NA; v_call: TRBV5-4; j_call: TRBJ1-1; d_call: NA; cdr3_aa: CASSHMNTEAFF; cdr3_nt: TGTGCCAGCAGCCACATGAACACTGAAGCTTTCTTT
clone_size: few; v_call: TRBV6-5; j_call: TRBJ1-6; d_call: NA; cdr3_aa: CASTPTIWENSPLHF; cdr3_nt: TGTGCCAGCACTCCAACCATTTGGGAGAATTCACCCCTCCACTTT
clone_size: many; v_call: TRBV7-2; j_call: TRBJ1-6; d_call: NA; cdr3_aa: CASSLGELGHSPLHF; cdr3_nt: TGTGCCAGCAGCTTAGGGGAGTTAGGGCATTCACCCCTCCACTTT
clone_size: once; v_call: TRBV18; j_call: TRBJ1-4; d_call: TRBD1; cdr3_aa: CASSRQGSNEKLFF; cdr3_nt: TGTGCCAGCTCAAGACAGGGTTCTAATGAAAAACTGTTTTTT
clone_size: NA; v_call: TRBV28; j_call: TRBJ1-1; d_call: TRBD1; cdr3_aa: CASSTVPGQGSLAEAFF; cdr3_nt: TGTGCCAGCAGTACGGTTCCGGGACAGGGTAGTCTCGCTGAAGCTTTCTTT